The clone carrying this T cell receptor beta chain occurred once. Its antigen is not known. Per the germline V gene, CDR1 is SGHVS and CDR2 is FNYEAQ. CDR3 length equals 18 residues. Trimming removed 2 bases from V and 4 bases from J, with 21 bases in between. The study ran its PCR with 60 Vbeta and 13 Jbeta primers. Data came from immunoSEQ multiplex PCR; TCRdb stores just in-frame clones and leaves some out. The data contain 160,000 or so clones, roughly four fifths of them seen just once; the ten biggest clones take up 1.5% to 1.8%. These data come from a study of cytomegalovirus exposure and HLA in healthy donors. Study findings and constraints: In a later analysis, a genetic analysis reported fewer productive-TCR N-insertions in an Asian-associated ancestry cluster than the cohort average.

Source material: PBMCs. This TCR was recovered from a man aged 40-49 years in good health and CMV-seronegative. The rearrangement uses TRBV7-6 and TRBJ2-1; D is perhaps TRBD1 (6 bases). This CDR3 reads CASSLRPNRVGGYNEQFF. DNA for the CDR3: TGTGCCAGCAGCTTAAGGCCCAACAGGGTAGGTGGATACAATGAGCAGTTCTTC.